The rows below give T cell receptor beta chains drawn from one sample of a study of cytomegalovirus exposure and HLA in healthy donors. TCRdb's copy holds only in-frame clones and misses some; the assay was immunoSEQ multiplex PCR. The table lists 150,000 to 180,000 clones, around 84% of them singletons. The sample taken for sequencing was PBMCs. The source is a woman in her forties in good health and CMV-seropositive. The CDR3 runs from the conserved cysteine through the conserved F or W. A D gene is named only where the DNA matches it firmly. Clone sizes are given selectively: once, few, many, or a class where the clone is expanded.

abundance: -; v_gene: TRBV19; d_gene: -; j_gene: TRBJ2-2; CDR3aa: CASSIVGGHDTGELFF; CDR3nt: TGTGCCAGTAGTATAGTCGGGGGGCACGACACCGGGGAGCTGTTTTTT
abundance: -; v_gene: TRBV5-1; d_gene: TRBD2; j_gene: TRBJ2-1; CDR3aa: CASSLLAGSLYNEQFF; CDR3nt: TGCGCCAGCAGCTTGTTAGCGGGATCTCTCTACAATGAGCAGTTCTTC
abundance: -; v_gene: TRBV29-1; d_gene: TRBD2; j_gene: TRBJ2-3; CDR3aa: CSVEKWLAARRDTDTQYF; CDR3nt: TGCAGCGTTGAAAAATGGCTAGCGGCCCGTAGGGACACAGATACGCAGTATTTT
abundance: -; v_gene: TRBV9; d_gene: TRBD1; j_gene: TRBJ1-1; CDR3aa: CASSGRQGDEAFF; CDR3nt: TGTGCCAGCAGCGGACGACAGGGGGATGAAGCTTTCTTT
abundance: -; v_gene: TRBV19; d_gene: -; j_gene: TRBJ2-6; CDR3aa: CASSMRWSGANVLTF; CDR3nt: TGTGCCAGTAGTATGAGGTGGTCCGGGGCCAACGTCCTGACTTTC
abundance: -; v_gene: TRBV27; d_gene: -; j_gene: TRBJ1-5; CDR3aa: CASSRGQFNQPQHF; CDR3nt: TGTGCCAGCAGCCGAGGACAGTTCAATCAGCCCCAGCATTTT
abundance: -; v_gene: TRBV7-9; d_gene: -; j_gene: TRBJ2-2; CDR3aa: CASSLAQVSGELFF; CDR3nt: TGTGCCAGCAGCTTGGCGCAGGTCAGCGGGGAGCTGTTTTTT
abundance: few; v_gene: TRBV13; d_gene: TRBD1; j_gene: TRBJ2-5; CDR3aa: CASSTETGQGAPQETQYF; CDR3nt: TGTGCCAGCAGCACCGAAACTGGACAGGGCGCCCCTCAAGAGACCCAGTACTTC
abundance: once; v_gene: TRBV29-1; d_gene: TRBD2; j_gene: TRBJ2-7; CDR3aa: CSVERLAGVEQYF; CDR3nt: TGCAGCGTCGAAAGACTAGCGGGAGTCGAGCAGTACTTC
abundance: -; v_gene: TRBV6-6; d_gene: TRBD1; j_gene: TRBJ2-7; CDR3aa: CASSYRAGTGVSEQYF; CDR3nt: TGTGCCAGCAGTTACAGAGCCGGGACAGGGGTTTCCGAGCAGTACTTC
abundance: -; v_gene: TRBV11-3; d_gene: TRBD1; j_gene: TRBJ2-6; CDR3aa: CASSSRGPGANVLTF; CDR3nt: TGTGCCAGCAGCTCCAGGGGGCCTGGGGCCAACGTCCTGACTTTC
abundance: -; v_gene: TRBV27; d_gene: -; j_gene: TRBJ2-3; CDR3aa: CASSPSSGDDYHSTDTQYF; CDR3nt: TGTGCCAGCAGTCCTTCCTCAGGGGACGATTACCATAGCACAGATACGCAGTATTTT
abundance: -; v_gene: TRBV19; d_gene: -; j_gene: TRBJ1-2; CDR3aa: CASSTRERGYTF; CDR3nt: TGTGCCAGTAGTACCAGGGAACGTGGCTACACCTTC
abundance: -; v_gene: TRBV28; d_gene: -; j_gene: TRBJ1-1; CDR3aa: CRVADSMNTEAFF; CDR3nt: TGCCGAGTTGCCGACTCGATGAACACTGAAGCTTTCTTT
abundance: -; v_gene: TRBV6-5; d_gene: -; j_gene: TRBJ2-1; CDR3aa: CASGLLEGNNEQFF; CDR3nt: TGTGCCAGCGGCCTTCTGGAGGGGAACAATGAGCAGTTCTTC
abundance: -; v_gene: TRBV7-9; d_gene: TRBD2; j_gene: TRBJ2-3; CDR3aa: CASSPGTSGGDTQYF; CDR3nt: TGTGCCAGCAGCCCCGGGACTAGCGGGGGAGATACGCAGTATTTT
abundance: once; v_gene: TRBV5-4; d_gene: TRBD2; j_gene: TRBJ2-1; CDR3aa: CASSGTRDGLAEHYNEQFF; CDR3nt: TGTGCCAGCAGCGGGACCAGAGACGGACTAGCGGAGCACTACAATGAGCAGTTCTTC
abundance: -; v_gene: TRBV5-1; d_gene: -; j_gene: TRBJ2-1; CDR3aa: CASSLGGVYNEQFF; CDR3nt: TGCGCCAGCAGCTTGGGCGGGGTCTACAATGAGCAGTTCTTC
abundance: -; v_gene: TRBV5-4; d_gene: TRBD2; j_gene: TRBJ2-1; CDR3aa: CASTLGLAGGIYEQFF; CDR3nt: TGTGCCAGCACCCTCGGACTAGCGGGAGGAATCTATGAGCAGTTCTTC
abundance: -; v_gene: TRBV29-1; d_gene: TRBD2; j_gene: TRBJ2-3; CDR3aa: CSVVGIAGGDTQYF; CDR3nt: TGCAGCGTTGTAGGTATAGCGGGAGGGGATACGCAGTATTTT
abundance: -; v_gene: TRBV19; d_gene: -; j_gene: TRBJ1-4; CDR3aa: CASSILGEEEKLFF; CDR3nt: TGTGCCAGTAGTATATTAGGGGAAGAGGAAAAACTGTTTTTT
abundance: few; v_gene: TRBV5-1; d_gene: TRBD2; j_gene: TRBJ2-7; CDR3aa: CASRPLGLEYEQYF; CDR3nt: TGCGCCAGCAGACCATTAGGACTAGAGTACGAGCAGTACTTC
abundance: -; v_gene: TRBV28; d_gene: -; j_gene: TRBJ1-5; CDR3aa: CASSLGTDSNQPQHF; CDR3nt: TGTGCCAGCAGCTTAGGGACTGATAGCAATCAGCCCCAGCATTTT
abundance: -; v_gene: TRBV25-1; d_gene: -; j_gene: TRBJ2-7; CDR3aa: CATGTYTYEQYF; CDR3nt: TGTGCTACCGGGACTTACACATACGAGCAGTACTTC
abundance: few; v_gene: TRBV7-6; d_gene: TRBD1; j_gene: TRBJ2-1; CDR3aa: CASSSPGQGAGEQFF; CDR3nt: TGTGCCAGCAGCTCTCCGGGACAGGGGGCGGGTGAGCAGTTCTTC
abundance: -; v_gene: TRBV5-4; d_gene: -; j_gene: TRBJ1-2; CDR3aa: CASSSPTANYGYTF; CDR3nt: TGTGCCAGCAGCTCCCCCACAGCTAACTATGGCTACACCTTC
abundance: -; v_gene: TRBV5-4; d_gene: -; j_gene: TRBJ1-1; CDR3aa: CASSSPGRFGEAFF; CDR3nt: TGTGCCAGCAGCAGCCCGGGTAGATTTGGTGAAGCTTTCTTT
abundance: -; v_gene: TRBV6-1; d_gene: -; j_gene: TRBJ1-4; CDR3aa: CASSDRGSFEKLFF; CDR3nt: TGTGCCAGCAGTGACAGGGGCTCCTTTGAAAAACTGTTTTTT
abundance: -; v_gene: TRBV30; d_gene: TRBD1; j_gene: TRBJ2-6; CDR3aa: CAADRAGANVLTF; CDR3nt: TGTGCCGCAGACAGGGCTGGGGCCAACGTCCTGACTTTC
abundance: -; v_gene: TRBV7-7; d_gene: TRBD2; j_gene: TRBJ2-1; CDR3aa: CASSFASGTYNEQFF; CDR3nt: TGTGCTAGCAGCTTTGCTAGCGGGACCTACAATGAGCAGTTCTTC
abundance: -; v_gene: TRBV30; d_gene: TRBD2; j_gene: TRBJ2-1; CDR3aa: CAWSSGSPWLNEQFF; CDR3nt: TGTGCCTGGTCAAGCGGGAGTCCGTGGCTAAATGAGCAGTTCTTC
abundance: -; v_gene: TRBV28; d_gene: TRBD1; j_gene: TRBJ1-5; CDR3aa: CASSLQGAGNQPQHF; CDR3nt: TGTGCCAGCAGTTTACAGGGGGCGGGCAATCAGCCCCAGCATTTT